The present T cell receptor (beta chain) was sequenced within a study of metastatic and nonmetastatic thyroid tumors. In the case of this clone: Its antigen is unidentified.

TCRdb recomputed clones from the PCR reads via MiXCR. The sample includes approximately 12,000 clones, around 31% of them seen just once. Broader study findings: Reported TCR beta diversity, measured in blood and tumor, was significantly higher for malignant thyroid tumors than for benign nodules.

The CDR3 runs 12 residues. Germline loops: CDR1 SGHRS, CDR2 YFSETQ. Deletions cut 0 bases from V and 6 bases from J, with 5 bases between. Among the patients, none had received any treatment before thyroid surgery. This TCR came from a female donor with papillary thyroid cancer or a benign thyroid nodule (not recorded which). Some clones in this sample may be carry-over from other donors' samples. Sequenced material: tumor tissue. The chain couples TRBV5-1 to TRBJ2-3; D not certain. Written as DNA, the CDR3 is TGCGCCAGCAGCTTGGGTTTTGATACGCAGTATTTT. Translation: CASSLGFDTQYF.